The source of this T cell receptor beta chain is a study of graft-versus-host responses after intestinal transplantation. TCRdb's copy holds only in-frame clones and misses some; the assay was immunoSEQ multiplex PCR. This table holds about 27,000 clones, over 65% found once. For this clone: Its target is not known.

CDR1 and CDR2 (germline): SGHVS, FNYEAQ. With 2 bases clipped from V and 6 bases from J, the junction kept 2 bases outside the gene matches. The CDR3 is made up of 15 amino acids. Findings of the study overall: There were GvH clones found in recipient marrow, and some of them appeared first in ileum or blood.

This chain uses TRBV7-6 with TRBJ2-1; 12 nucleotides match TRBD2. The TCR comes from a human patient who received an intestinal transplant, so some T cells may come from the graft donor. The material sequenced was PBMCs, taken 27 to 29 days after intestinal transplant. The CDR3 bases are TGTGCCAGCAGCTTATCTAGCGGGAGGGCCAATGAGCAGTTCTTC. This sequence encodes CASSLSSGRANEQFF.